This T cell receptor beta chain was captured by sequencing in a study of T cells in Graves' hyperthyroidism and ophthalmopathy. The CDR3 covers 20 residues. V lost 0 bases to trimming and J lost 2 bases; unmatched junction nucleotides: 15. Germline V CDR1 and CDR2: SGHAT, FQNNGV. What was amplified from RNA transcripts were TCR beta CDR3 regions. The TCR CDR3 first-round RT-PCR relied on the HTBI primer set. TCRdb ran MiXCR on the multiplex PCR reads and lists one entry per CDR3 protein. This sample has 300,000 to 450,000 distinct CDR3 sequences, with just under 25% found just once. Material: blood. This chain uses TRBV11-2 with TRBJ2-7; 11 bases match TRBD2. The source of this sequence is a man between 50 and 59 years old with Graves' hyperthyroidism. The CDR3 nucleotides read TGTGCCAGCAGCTTAGATACCGGCCTAGCGGGAGGTATCGGGACCTACGAGCAGTACTTC. Encoded protein: CASSLDTGLAGGIGTYEQYF.